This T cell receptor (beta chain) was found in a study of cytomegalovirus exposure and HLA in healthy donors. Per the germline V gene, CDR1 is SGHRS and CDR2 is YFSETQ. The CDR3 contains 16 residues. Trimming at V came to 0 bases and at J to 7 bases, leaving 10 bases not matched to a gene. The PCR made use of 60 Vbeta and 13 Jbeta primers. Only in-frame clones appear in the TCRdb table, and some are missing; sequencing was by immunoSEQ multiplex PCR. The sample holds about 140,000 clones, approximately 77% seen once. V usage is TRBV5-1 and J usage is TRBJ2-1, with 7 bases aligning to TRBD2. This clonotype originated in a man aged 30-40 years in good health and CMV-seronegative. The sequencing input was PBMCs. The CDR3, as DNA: TGCGCCAGCAGCTTGGTAGTGACGGGAGCGGGGAATGAGCAGTTCTTC. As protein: CASSLVVTGAGNEQFF.